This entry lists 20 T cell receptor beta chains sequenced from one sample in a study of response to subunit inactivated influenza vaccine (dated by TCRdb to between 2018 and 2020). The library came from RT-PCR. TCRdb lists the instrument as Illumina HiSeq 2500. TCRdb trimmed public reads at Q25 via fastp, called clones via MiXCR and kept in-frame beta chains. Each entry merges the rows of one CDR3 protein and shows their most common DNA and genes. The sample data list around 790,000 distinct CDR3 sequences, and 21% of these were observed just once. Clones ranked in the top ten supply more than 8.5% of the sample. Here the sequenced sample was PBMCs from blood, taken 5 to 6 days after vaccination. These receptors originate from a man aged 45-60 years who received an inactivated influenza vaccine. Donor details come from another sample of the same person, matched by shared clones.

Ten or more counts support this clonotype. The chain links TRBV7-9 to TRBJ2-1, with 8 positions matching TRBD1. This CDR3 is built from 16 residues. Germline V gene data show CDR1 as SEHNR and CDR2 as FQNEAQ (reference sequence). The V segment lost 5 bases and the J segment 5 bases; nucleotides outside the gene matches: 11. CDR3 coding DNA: TGTGCCAGCAGCCACTGGACAGGGCTTCTTAACAATGAGCAGTTCTTC. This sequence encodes CASSHWTGLLNNEQFF.

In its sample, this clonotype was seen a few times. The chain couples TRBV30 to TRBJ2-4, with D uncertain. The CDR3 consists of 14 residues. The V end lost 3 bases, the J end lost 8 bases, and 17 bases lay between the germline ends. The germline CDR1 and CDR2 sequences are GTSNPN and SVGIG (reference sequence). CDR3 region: CAWSVLMRRHIQYF. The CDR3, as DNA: TGTGCCTGGAGCGTTTTGATGCGTAGGCACATTCAGTACTTC.

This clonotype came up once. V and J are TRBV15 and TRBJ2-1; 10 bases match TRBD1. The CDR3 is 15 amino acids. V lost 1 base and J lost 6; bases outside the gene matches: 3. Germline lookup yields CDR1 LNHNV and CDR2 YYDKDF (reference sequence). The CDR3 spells CATSRVGTGVNEQFF. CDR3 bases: TGTGCCACCAGCAGAGTTGGGACAGGGGTCAATGAGCAGTTCTTC.

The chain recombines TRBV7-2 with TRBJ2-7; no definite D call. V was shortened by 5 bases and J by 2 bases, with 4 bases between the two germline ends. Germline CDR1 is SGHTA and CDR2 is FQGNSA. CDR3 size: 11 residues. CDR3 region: CASSITYEQYF. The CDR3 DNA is TGTGCCAGCAGCATTACCTACGAGCAGTACTTC.

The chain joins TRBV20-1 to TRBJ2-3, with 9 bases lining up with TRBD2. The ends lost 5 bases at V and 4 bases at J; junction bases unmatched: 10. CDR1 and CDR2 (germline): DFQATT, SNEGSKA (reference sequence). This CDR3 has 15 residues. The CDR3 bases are TGCAGTGCTGGATCTAGCGGGACTGGCCCAGATACGCAGTATTTT. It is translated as CSAGSSGTGPDTQYF.

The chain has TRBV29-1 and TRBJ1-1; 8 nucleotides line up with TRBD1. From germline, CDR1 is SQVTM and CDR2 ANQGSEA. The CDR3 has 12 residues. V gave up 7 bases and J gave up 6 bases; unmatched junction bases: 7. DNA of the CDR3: TGCAGCGCCTACAGGGGGAGGGCTGAAGCTTTCTTT. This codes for CSAYRGRAEAFF.

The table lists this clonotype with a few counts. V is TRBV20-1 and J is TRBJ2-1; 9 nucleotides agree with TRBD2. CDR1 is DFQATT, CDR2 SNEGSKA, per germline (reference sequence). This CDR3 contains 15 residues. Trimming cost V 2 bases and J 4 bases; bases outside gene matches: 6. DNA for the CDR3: TGCAGTGCTAGACTAGCGGGATTACGTTACAATGAGCAGTTCTTC. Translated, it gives CSARLAGLRYNEQFF.

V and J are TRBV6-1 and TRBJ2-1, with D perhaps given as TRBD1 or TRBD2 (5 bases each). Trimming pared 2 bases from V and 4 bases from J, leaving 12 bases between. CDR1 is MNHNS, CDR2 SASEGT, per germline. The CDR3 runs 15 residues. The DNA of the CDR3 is TGTGCCAGCAGTGAATTGGGGACCGCATACAATGAGCAGTTCTTC. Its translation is CASSELGTAYNEQFF.

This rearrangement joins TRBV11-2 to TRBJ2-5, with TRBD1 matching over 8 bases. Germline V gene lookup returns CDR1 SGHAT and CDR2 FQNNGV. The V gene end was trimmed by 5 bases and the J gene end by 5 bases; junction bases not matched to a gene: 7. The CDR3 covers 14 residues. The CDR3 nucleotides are TGTGCCAGCAGCGATAGGACAGGGCGGGAGACCCAGTACTTC. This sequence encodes CASSDRTGRETQYF.

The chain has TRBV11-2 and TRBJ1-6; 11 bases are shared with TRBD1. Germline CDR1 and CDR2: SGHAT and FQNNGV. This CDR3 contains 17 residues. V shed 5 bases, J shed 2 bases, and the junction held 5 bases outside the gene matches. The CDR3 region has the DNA TGTGCCAGCAGCCCCGGGACAGGGGGGACCTATAATTCACCCCTCCACTTT. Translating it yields CASSPGTGGTYNSPLHF.

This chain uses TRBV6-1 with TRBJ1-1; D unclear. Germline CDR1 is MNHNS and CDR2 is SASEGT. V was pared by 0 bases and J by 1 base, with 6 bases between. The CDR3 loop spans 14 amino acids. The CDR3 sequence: CASSEAHGNTEAFF. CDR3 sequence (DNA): TGTGCCAGCAGTGAAGCACACGGGAACACTGAAGCTTTCTTT.

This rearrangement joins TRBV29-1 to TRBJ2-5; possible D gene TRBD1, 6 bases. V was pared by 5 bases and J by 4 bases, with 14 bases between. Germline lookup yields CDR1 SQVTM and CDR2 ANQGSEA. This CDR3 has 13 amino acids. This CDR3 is CSVLDRLGETQYF. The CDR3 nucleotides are TGCAGCGTTCTGGACAGATTGGGAGAGACCCAGTACTTC. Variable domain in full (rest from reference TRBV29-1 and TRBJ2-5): SAVISQKPSRDICQRGTSLTIQCQVDSQVTMMFWYRQQPGQSLTLIATANQGSEATYESGFVIDKFPISRPNLTFSTLTVSNMSPEDSSIYLCSVLDRLGETQYFGPGTRLLVL.

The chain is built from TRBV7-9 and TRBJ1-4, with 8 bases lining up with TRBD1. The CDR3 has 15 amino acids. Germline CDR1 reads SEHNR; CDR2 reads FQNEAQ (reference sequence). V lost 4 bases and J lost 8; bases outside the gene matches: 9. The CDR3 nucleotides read TGTGCCAGCAGCTCAAAGGACAGGGAAGGCGAAAAACTGTTTTTT. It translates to CASSSKDREGEKLFF. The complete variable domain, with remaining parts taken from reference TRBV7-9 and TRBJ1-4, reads DTGVSQNPRHKITKRGQNVTFRCDPISEHNRLYWYRQTLGQGPEFLTYFQNEAQLEKSRLLSDRFSAERPKGSFSTLEIQRTEQGDSAMYLCASSSKDREGEKLFFGSGTQLSVL.

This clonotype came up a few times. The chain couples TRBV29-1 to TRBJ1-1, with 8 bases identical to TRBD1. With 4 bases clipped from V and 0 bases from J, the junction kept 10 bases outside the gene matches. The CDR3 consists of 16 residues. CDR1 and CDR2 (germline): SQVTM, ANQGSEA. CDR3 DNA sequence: TGCAGCGTTGGGGGGACAGGAAACAGATTGAACACTGAAGCTTTCTTT. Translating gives CSVGGTGNRLNTEAFF.

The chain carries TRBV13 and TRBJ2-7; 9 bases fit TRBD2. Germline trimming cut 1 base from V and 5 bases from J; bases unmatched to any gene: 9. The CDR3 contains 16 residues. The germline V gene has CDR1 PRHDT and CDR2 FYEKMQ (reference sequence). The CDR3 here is CASSLVGRTSVDEQYF. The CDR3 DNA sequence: TGTGCCAGCAGCTTAGTTGGGAGGACTAGCGTTGACGAGCAGTACTTC.

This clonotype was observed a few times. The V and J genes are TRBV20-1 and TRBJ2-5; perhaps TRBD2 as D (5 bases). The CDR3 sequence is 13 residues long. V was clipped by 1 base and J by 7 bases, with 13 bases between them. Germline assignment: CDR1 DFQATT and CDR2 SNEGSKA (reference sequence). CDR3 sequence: CSARGLGEGTQYF. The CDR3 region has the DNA TGCAGTGCTAGAGGCTTGGGAGAGGGGACCCAGTACTTC.

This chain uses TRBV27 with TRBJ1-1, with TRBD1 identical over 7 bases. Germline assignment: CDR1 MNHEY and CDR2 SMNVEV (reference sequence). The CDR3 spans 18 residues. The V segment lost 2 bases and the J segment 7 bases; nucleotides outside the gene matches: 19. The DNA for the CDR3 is TGTGCCAGCAGTTTAAAGAAGGGGGTAGGAGGGGGCGCTAGTGAAGCTTTCTTT. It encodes CASSLKKGVGGGASEAFF.

The CDR3 protein is CSATGLADFNEQFF. CDR3 DNA sequence: TGCAGTGCTACGGGACTAGCGGACTTCAATGAGCAGTTCTTC. The chain employs TRBV20-1 and TRBJ2-1; 11 nucleotides align to TRBD2. Losses at the gene ends were 4 bases for V and 6 bases for J; bases not matched to a gene: 5. CDR1 and CDR2 (germline): DFQATT, SNEGSKA (reference sequence). CDR3 length: 14 residues.

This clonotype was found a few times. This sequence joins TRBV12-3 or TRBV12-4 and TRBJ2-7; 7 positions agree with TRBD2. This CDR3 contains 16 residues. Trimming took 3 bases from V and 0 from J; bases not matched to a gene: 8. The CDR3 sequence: CASSLVWGGDSYEQYF. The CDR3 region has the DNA TGTGCCAGCAGTTTGGTGTGGGGAGGGGACTCCTACGAGCAGTACTTC.

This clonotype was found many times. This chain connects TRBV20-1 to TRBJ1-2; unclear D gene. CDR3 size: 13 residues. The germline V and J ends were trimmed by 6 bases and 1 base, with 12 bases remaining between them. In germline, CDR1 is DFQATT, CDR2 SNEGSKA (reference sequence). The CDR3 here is CSATGRINYGYTF. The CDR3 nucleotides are TGCAGTGCAACTGGACGGATTAACTATGGCTACACCTTC.